These 29 T cell receptor beta chains share one sample of origin, sequenced in a study of T cell responses to AZD1222 COVID-19 vaccine. Clones were sequenced by immunoSEQ multiplex PCR, and TCRdb holds only the in-frame ones, with some missing. Of some 120,000 clones in the sample, 75% to 90% are singletons; the top ten hold 1.6%. Sequences were derived from peripheral blood, sampled on day 0 of AZD1222 vaccination. The source of these receptors is an adult in good health.

The sample holds a few counts of this clone. The rearrangement uses TRBV3-1 (or the pseudogene TRBV3-2) and TRBJ1-6; tentatively, D is TRBD1 (6 bases). Per the germline V gene, CDR1 is LGHDT and CDR2 is YNNKEL (reference sequence). Trimming removed 7 bases at V and 5 bases at J, with 12 bases between. The CDR3 length is 14 residues. CDR3 sequence (DNA): TGTGCCAGCACTTGGACAGATCATAATTCACCCCTCCACTTT. Its translation is CASTWTDHNSPLHF.

V and J are TRBV7-3 and TRBJ2-2; D not resolved. The CDR3 sequence is 13 residues long. With 7 bases removed from V and 1 base from J, the gap between germline ends came to 7 bases. Per the germline V gene, CDR1 is SGHTA and CDR2 is FQGTGA. Here the CDR3 reads CASTVGNTGELFF. The CDR3 bases are TGTGCCAGCACTGTGGGGAACACCGGGGAGCTGTTTTTT.

The chain recombines TRBV19 with TRBJ1-1; D not resolved. V lost 4 bases, J lost 2 bases, and 8 bases lay in between. In germline, CDR1 is LNHDA, CDR2 SQIVND (reference sequence). The CDR3 is 13 residues long. The CDR3 nucleotides are TGTGCCAGTAGTACCGGGAGAAACACTGAAGCTTTCTTT. It specifies CASSTGRNTEAFF.

The V gene is TRBV19, the J gene TRBJ1-2, with D possibly TRBD1 on 6 matching bases. Trimming removed 0 bases from V and 7 bases from J, with 9 bases in between. Germline CDR1 and CDR2: LNHDA and SQIVND (reference sequence). The CDR3 is 13 residues long. CDR3 in DNA: TGTGCCAGTAGTATAGACAGGGGTAGTGGCTACACCTTC. It encodes CASSIDRGSGYTF.

The chain couples TRBV3-1 (or the pseudogene TRBV3-2) to TRBJ2-7; 9 bases agree with TRBD1. Germline trimming cut 5 bases from V and 0 bases from J; bases unmatched to any gene: 17. Per germline, CDR1 LGHDT and CDR2 YNNKEL (reference sequence). This CDR3 spans 19 amino acids. The chain's CDR3 is CASSESGTGRGRSSYEQYF. The CDR3 DNA reads as TGTGCCAGCAGCGAATCCGGGACAGGGAGGGGACGAAGCTCCTACGAGCAGTACTTC.

V gene TRBV11-2 combines with J gene TRBJ1-1; D is unclear. V gave up 1 base and J gave up 4 bases, with 10 bases separating them. The CDR3 is 14 amino acids. Germline CDR1 reads SGHAT; CDR2 reads FQNNGV. For the CDR3, the DNA is TGTGCCAGCAGCTTAGTAGGCAGCCTCACTGAAGCTTTCTTT. Translation gives CASSLVGSLTEAFF.

The J gene is TRBJ2-7, the V gene TRBV6-5; tentatively, D is TRBD2 (5 bases). V shed 5 bases and J shed 0 bases, with 14 bases lying between them. This CDR3 has 15 amino acids. CDR1 is MNHEY and CDR2 is SVGAGI in the germline V gene. As DNA, the CDR3 is TGTGCCAGCAGTCTCGGACCGGGAAGCTCCTACGAGCAGTACTTC. It translates to CASSLGPGSSYEQYF.

The J gene is TRBJ2-7, the V gene TRBV6-5; no clear D gene. Between the trimmed V and J ends, which lost 0 bases and 4 bases, there was a span of 10 bases. This CDR3 comprises 14 residues. Germline lookup yields CDR1 MNHEY and CDR2 SVGAGI. The CDR3 reads CASSYSAIWYEQYF. CDR3 DNA: TGTGCCAGCAGTTACTCGGCGATCTGGTACGAGCAGTACTTC.

The chain uses TRBV2 and TRBJ1-6; D not certain. This CDR3 is built from 13 residues. Trimming took 6 bases from V and 5 from J, leaving 8 bases between them. Looked up from germline, CDR1 is SNHLY and CDR2 is FYNNEI. CDR3 in DNA: TGTGCCAGCAGAACAGCCAATAATTCACCCCTCCACTTT. The encoded protein is CASRTANNSPLHF.

This clone turned up a few times. V is TRBV30 and J is TRBJ2-5, with 13 positions matching TRBD2. The length of the CDR3 is 19 residues. V was clipped by 1 base and J by 2 bases; unmatched bases: 13. The germline gives CDR1 GTSNPN, CDR2 SVGIG (reference sequence). The CDR3 bases are TGTGCCTGGAGTGGAATTTCACTAGCGGGAGGGCCATGGCAAGAGACCCAGTACTTC. It encodes CAWSGISLAGGPWQETQYF. The variable domain in full, completed from reference TRBV30 and TRBJ2-5, reads SQTIHQWPATLVQPVGSPLSLECTVEGTSNPNLYWYRQAAGRGLQLLFYSVGIGQISSEVPQNLSASRPQDRQFILSSKKLLLSDSGFYLCAWSGISLAGGPWQETQYFGPGTRLLVL.

This clone was found a few times. J is TRBJ2-3 and V is TRBV4-3; D perhaps matches TRBD2 (5 bases). Trimming shortened V by 0 bases and J by 4 bases, and 17 bases separated the two germline ends. The length of the CDR3 is 17 residues. The germline V gene encodes CDR1 LGHNA and CDR2 YSLEER. The chain's CDR3 is CASSQDRVGVGPDTQYF. The CDR3 bases are TGCGCCAGCAGCCAAGATCGGGTGGGAGTAGGGCCAGATACGCAGTATTTT.

The chain has TRBV9 and TRBJ1-2; D possibly corresponds to TRBD1 (6 bases). Germline lookup yields CDR1 SGDLS and CDR2 YYNGEE. V lost 5 bases, J lost 3 bases, and 8 bases lay in between. The CDR3 is 12 residues long. CDR3 DNA: TGTGCCAGCAGTTCAGGGGACTATGGCTACACCTTC. It translates to CASSSGDYGYTF.

The chain combines TRBV11-3 with TRBJ2-7, with 7 nucleotides matching TRBD2. This CDR3 is 14 amino acids long. The J segment lost 3 bases and the V segment lost 3 bases, leaving 5 bases of the junction unmatched. Germline lookup yields CDR1 SGHNT and CDR2 YENEEA. CDR3 nucleotides: TGTGCCAGCAGCTTTGGCGGGAGAGACTACGAGCAGTACTTC. Translated, it gives CASSFGGRDYEQYF.

The chain is built from TRBV6-5 and TRBJ2-2; no reliable D call. Germline values: CDR1 MNHEY, CDR2 SVGAGI. V shed 6 bases and J shed 7 bases, with 9 bases lying between them. This CDR3 comprises 12 residues. The CDR3 loop is CASRISGGELFF. In DNA, the CDR3 is TGTGCCAGCAGGATCAGTGGCGGGGAGCTGTTTTTT.

The CDR3 protein is CASSIILTGNQPQHF. CDR3 bases: TGTGCCAGTAGTATAATCTTAACAGGGAACCAGCCCCAGCATTTT. This chain joins TRBV19 and TRBJ1-5, with a tentative D call TRBD1 (6 bases). The CDR3 runs to 15 residues. Germline V lookup: CDR1 LNHDA, CDR2 SQIVND (reference sequence). V gave up 2 bases and J gave up 7 bases, with 15 bases separating them.

V and J are TRBV6-4 and TRBJ2-5; D ambiguous. Germline assignment: CDR1 MRHNA and CDR2 SNTAGT. CDR3 length: 15 residues. The V end lost 1 base, the J end lost 1 base, and 10 bases lay between the germline ends. As DNA, the CDR3 is TGTGCCAGCAGTGACTTTCCTGGGCCCCAAGAGACCCAGTACTTC. It encodes CASSDFPGPQETQYF.

This clone was counted between two and nine times. The rearrangement links TRBV19 to TRBJ2-2, with no clear D. V was clipped by 9 bases and J by 3 bases, with 17 bases between them. The CDR3 has 15 amino acids. Germline V gene lookup returns CDR1 LNHDA and CDR2 SQIVND (reference sequence). CDR3 coding DNA: TGTGCCAGCGCCCGATCGCGATCGTACACCGGGGAGCTGTTTTTT. Its translation: CASARSRSYTGELFF. The full variable domain, rest sourced from reference TRBV19 and TRBJ2-2, is DGGITQSPKYLFRKEGQNVTLSCEQNLNHDAMYWYRQDPGQGLRLIYYSQIVNDFQKGDIAEGYSVSREKKESFPLTVTSAQKNPTAFYLCASARSRSYTGELFFGEGSRLTVL.

The rearrangement joins TRBV7-2 to TRBJ2-7; 7 bases match TRBD2. V lost 1 base and J lost 7; bases outside the gene matches: 10. The germline V gene encodes CDR1 SGHTA and CDR2 FQGNSA. The CDR3 is 15 residues long. CDR3 region: CASSLERGKVVEQYF. For the CDR3, the DNA is TGTGCCAGCAGCTTAGAGCGGGGAAAGGTCGTTGAGCAGTACTTC. Drawing the rest from reference TRBV7-2 and TRBJ2-7, the complete variable domain is GAGVSQSPSNKVTEKGKDVELRCDPISGHTALYWYRQSLGQGLEFLIYFQGNSAPDKSGLPSDRFSAERTGGSVSTLTIQRTQQEDSAVYLCASSLERGKVVEQYFGPGTRLTVT.

V and J are TRBV5-1 and TRBJ1-4; D unclear. Germline V gives CDR1 SGHRS, CDR2 YFSETQ. The V end lost 2 bases, the J end lost 4 bases, and 6 bases lay between the germline ends. The length of the CDR3 is 13 residues. CDR3: CASSLQHNEKLFF. The CDR3 DNA is TGCGCCAGCAGCTTACAACATAATGAAAAACTGTTTTTT.

This clone was counted a single time. The gene calls are TRBV11-3 and TRBJ2-5, with a tentative D call TRBD1 (7 bases). V was shortened by 2 bases and J by 7 bases, with 20 bases between the two germline ends. CDR3 length: 16 amino acids. Germline V gives CDR1 SGHNT, CDR2 YENEEA. This chain's CDR3 is CASSLTSGAQGGTQYF. CDR3 DNA: TGTGCCAGCAGCTTAACATCAGGGGCCCAGGGGGGGACCCAGTACTTC.

The chain is built from TRBV29-1 and TRBJ1-2; D call uncertain. The germline V and J ends were trimmed by 4 bases and 8 bases, with 11 bases remaining between them. Germline V gives CDR1 SQVTM, CDR2 ANQGSEA. This CDR3 contains 11 residues. CDR3 bases: TGCAGCGTTGTCAGAGACGTGGGCTACACCTTC. Encoded protein: CSVVRDVGYTF. The full variable domain, in which reference TRBV29-1 and TRBJ1-2 provide the parts outside the CDR3, is SAVISQKPSRDICQRGTSLTIQCQVDSQVTMMFWYRQQPGQSLTLIATANQGSEATYESGFVIDKFPISRPNLTFSTLTVSNMSPEDSSIYLCSVVRDVGYTFGSGTRLTVV.

This clone appeared a single time. The V call is TRBV18, the J call TRBJ1-2; 8 nucleotides agree with TRBD1. J lost 3 bases, V lost 1 base, and 13 bases had no gene match. The CDR3 loop spans 18 amino acids. Germline CDR1 is KGHSH and CDR2 is LQKENI. The CDR3 region has the DNA TGTGCCAGCTCACCACGTAAAGGCGGACAGGGAGGGGACTATGGCTACACCTTC. Translation: CASSPRKGGQGGDYGYTF.

The rearrangement links TRBV18 to TRBJ2-2; TRBD1 or TRBD2 may be the D gene (5 bases each). V lost 1 base and J 8 bases, leaving 11 bases between the germline ends. CDR3 length: 14 amino acids. Per the germline V gene, CDR1 is KGHSH and CDR2 is LQKENI. This CDR3 reads CASSPQGPRGELFF. The CDR3 DNA is TGTGCCAGCTCACCACAGGGACCTAGAGGGGAGCTGTTTTTT.

This clone was counted only a few times. A junction end diverges from the germline sequence, so it may reflect a read error. The chain couples TRBV7-7 to TRBJ2-7; 10 bases map to TRBD2. Germline CDR1 reads SSHAT; CDR2 reads FNYEAQ (reference sequence). The CDR3 loop spans 15 amino acids. CDR3 bases: TGTGCTAGCAGCTTAGGTAGCGGGAGGTTGTACGAGCAGTACTTC. Encoded protein: CASSLGSGRLYEQYF.

The chain is built from TRBV11-2 and TRBJ2-7, with D perhaps given as TRBD1 or TRBD2 (5 bases each). Germline lookup yields CDR1 SGHAT and CDR2 FQNNGV. This CDR3 contains 15 residues. Trimming cost V 0 bases and J 0 bases, with 9 bases left between them. The CDR3 DNA reads as TGTGCCAGCAGCTTAGAGGGACGGAGCTCCTACGAGCAGTACTTC. Protein: CASSLEGRSSYEQYF.

V gene TRBV10-3 combines with J gene TRBJ1-2; possible D gene TRBD1, 6 bases. Per the germline V gene, CDR1 is ENHRY and CDR2 is SYGVKD. The V gene lost 4 bases and the J gene lost 4 bases, with 10 bases spanning the gap. This CDR3 region has 13 residues. CDR3 residues: CAISVGAGYGYTF. The DNA for the CDR3 is TGTGCCATCAGTGTGGGGGCCGGCTATGGCTACACCTTC.

This rearrangement joins TRBV29-1 to TRBJ1-2; no clear D. The CDR3 is made up of 14 amino acids. Trimming took 6 bases from V and 0 from J, leaving 14 bases between them. Germline-derived CDR1 and CDR2 are SQVTM and ANQGSEA. CDR3 protein: CSVPPDLSNYGYTF. The CDR3 DNA reads TGCAGCGTGCCACCGGACTTGTCTAACTATGGCTACACCTTC. The full variable domain, its missing parts supplied by reference TRBV29-1 and TRBJ1-2, is SAVISQKPSRDICQRGTSLTIQCQVDSQVTMMFWYRQQPGQSLTLIATANQGSEATYESGFVIDKFPISRPNLTFSTLTVSNMSPEDSSIYLCSVPPDLSNYGYTFGSGTRLTVV.

The chain joins TRBV6-4 to TRBJ1-1; 8 bases fit TRBD1. This CDR3 has 16 residues. Germline lookup yields CDR1 MRHNA and CDR2 SNTAGT. The V gene end was trimmed by 4 bases and the J gene end by 0 bases; junction bases not matched to a gene: 7. CDR3: CASSVSGGRLNTEAFF. CDR3 nucleotides: TGTGCCAGCAGTGTTTCAGGGGGCAGATTGAACACTGAAGCTTTCTTT.

The chain carries TRBV18 and TRBJ2-3, with D possibly being TRBD1 (5 bases). This CDR3 contains 16 residues. CDR1 is KGHSH and CDR2 is LQKENI in the germline V gene. V lost 2 bases, J lost 0 bases, and 12 bases lay in between. The CDR3 sequence is CASSPRQRLSTDTQYF. DNA of the CDR3: TGTGCCAGCTCACCAAGACAGCGACTTAGCACAGATACGCAGTATTTT.